The 14 T cell receptor beta chains below come from one sample, sequenced in a study of metastatic and nonmetastatic thyroid tumors. TCRdb re-called the PCR reads through MiXCR. In the table there are under 5,000 clones, approximately 22% of which are singletons. No treatment of any kind had been given to any patient before thyroid surgery. Material: tumor tissue. These TCRs come from a male donor with papillary thyroid cancer or a benign thyroid nodule (not recorded which). Some clones in this sample may be carry-over from other donors' samples.

This clone was seen more than once but under ten times. The chain is built from TRBV19 and TRBJ1-1; weak D call: TRBD1 (5 bases). V was pared by 5 bases and J by 1 base, with 14 bases between. Germline values: CDR1 LNHDA, CDR2 SQIVND (reference sequence). CDR3 length equals 15 residues. CDR3 sequence (DNA): TGTGCCAGTAGTCCATGGGGGACGGCGAACACTGAAGCTTTCTTT. Translation: CASSPWGTANTEAFF.

This clone was found a few times. The chain employs TRBV6-1 and TRBJ1-6; unclear D gene. The V end was cut by 7 bases, the J end by 9 bases, with 13 bases between. This CDR3 spans 13 amino acids. Per the germline V gene, CDR1 is MNHNS and CDR2 is SASEGT. The CDR3 DNA follows: TGTGCCAGCACCGTGGGTGAGGGTTCACCCCTCCACTTT. This encodes CASTVGEGSPLHF.

The chain employs TRBV27 and TRBJ2-5; the match to TRBD2 covers 8 bases. Germline V gives CDR1 MNHEY, CDR2 SMNVEV (reference sequence). V trimming: 5 bases; J trimming: 0 bases; junction bases outside the gene matches: 5. The CDR3 consists of 15 residues. CDR3 bases: TGTGCCAGCAGTCCCAGCGGGAGACACCAAGAGACCCAGTACTTC. This encodes CASSPSGRHQETQYF.

This chain uses TRBV6-1 with TRBJ2-1; 12 positions agree with TRBD2. Germline CDR1 and CDR2: MNHNS and SASEGT. Germline trimming cut 7 bases from V and 7 bases from J; bases unmatched to any gene: 8. This CDR3 contains 15 residues. CDR3 in amino acids: CASTERTSGMNEQFF. CDR3 sequence (DNA): TGTGCCAGCACCGAAAGGACTAGCGGGATGAATGAGCAGTTCTTC.

This clone was recorded many times. The genes are TRBV27 and TRBJ1-1; TRBD1 matches 7 bases. Unmatched junction bases numbered 16, after V lost 7 bases and J lost 5 bases. The germline gives CDR1 MNHEY, CDR2 SMNVEV (reference sequence). The CDR3 consists of 16 residues. The CDR3 region is CASNSGTATLGTEAFF. CDR3 sequence (DNA): TGTGCCAGCAACTCCGGGACAGCTACCCTGGGGACTGAAGCTTTCTTT.

This clone occurred many times. This chain uses TRBV20-1 with TRBJ2-1; the D gene could be TRBD1 or TRBD2 (5 bases each). This CDR3 is built from 14 residues. Per germline, CDR1 DFQATT and CDR2 SNEGSKA (reference sequence). With 1 base removed from V and 5 bases from J, the gap between germline ends came to 12 bases. The CDR3 region is CSARGGYYHNEQFF. In DNA, the CDR3 is TGCAGTGCTAGAGGGGGGTACTATCACAATGAGCAGTTCTTC.

This clone qualifies as hyperexpanded. This chain links TRBV6-1 with TRBJ2-2; D is unclear. This CDR3 has 13 residues. Deletions cut 7 bases from V and 7 bases from J, with 13 bases between. CDR1 MNHNS and CDR2 SASEGT come from the germline V gene. The CDR3 spells CASTERAIGELFF. CDR3 in DNA: TGTGCCAGCACAGAAAGGGCTATCGGGGAGCTGTTTTTT.

This clone was counted ten times or more. This chain connects TRBV28 to TRBJ1-3, with a tentative D call TRBD1 (6 bases). Trimming left V 7 bases short and J 2 bases short, with 12 bases between. The CDR3 is made up of 14 amino acids. Germline CDR1 reads MDHEN; CDR2 reads SYDVKM. CDR3 coding DNA: TGTGCCAGCATAGGGACAAATGCTGGAAACACCATATATTTT. It yields the protein CASIGTNAGNTIYF.

By share, this clone ranks as medium-sized. This chain links TRBV19 with TRBJ2-4; TRBD2 agrees at 8 bases. This CDR3 comprises 17 residues. The germline CDR1 and CDR2 sequences are LNHDA and SQIVND (reference sequence). The V segment lost 4 bases and the J segment 0 bases; nucleotides outside the gene matches: 8. The CDR3 coding sequence is TGTGCCAGTAGTACAATTACTAGCGGTATAGCCAAAAACATTCAGTACTTC. This sequence encodes CASSTITSGIAKNIQYF.

The rearrangement joins TRBV11-2 to TRBJ2-3; 12 bases are a match to TRBD2. The CDR3 is 16 amino acids. Unmatched junction bases numbered 7, after V lost 5 bases and J lost 4 bases. CDR1 is SGHAT, CDR2 FQNNGV, per germline. The CDR3 here is CASSRRLAGAADTQYF. The DNA for the CDR3 is TGTGCCAGCAGCCGCAGACTAGCGGGAGCGGCAGATACGCAGTATTTT.

CDR3 loop: CSARDLEADNSPLHF. In nucleotides, the CDR3 is TGCAGTGCTAGAGATCTAGAAGCGGATAATTCACCCCTCCACTTT. The chain recombines TRBV20-1 with TRBJ1-6; unclear D gene. Looked up from germline, CDR1 is DFQATT and CDR2 is SNEGSKA (reference sequence). Deletions cut 0 bases from V and 5 bases from J, with 11 bases between. The CDR3 totals 15 residues.

The J gene is TRBJ2-7, the V gene TRBV12-3 or TRBV12-4, with TRBD2 matching 7 bases. This CDR3 is built from 12 residues. V shed 8 bases, J shed 6 bases, and the junction held 7 bases outside the gene matches. The CDR3 region has the DNA TGTGCCAGCTGGGGAGGGCTCAGCGAGCAGTACTTC. The encoded protein is CASWGGLSEQYF.

This clone was seen more than once but under ten times. This may stem from a read error, because a much larger clone lies one nucleotide away. This chain uses TRBV20-1 with TRBJ1-2, with D maybe TRBD1 (5 bases). The germline V gene has CDR1 DFQATT and CDR2 SNEGSKA (reference sequence). The CDR3 has 13 residues. The V gene lost 6 bases and the J gene lost 0 bases, with 11 bases spanning the gap. The CDR3 loop is CSATQAANYGYTF. In nucleotides, the CDR3 is TGCAGTGCCACACAGGCAGCTAACTATGGCTACACCTTC.

CDR3 nucleotides: TGCAGTGCAAGCGCCGGGACTACCTTTGATGAGCAGTTCTTC. This gives the protein CSASAGTTFDEQFF. The chain recombines TRBV20-1 with TRBJ2-1, with 7 bases aligning to TRBD2. The junction had 13 bases not matched to a gene; V was cut back by 6 bases and J by 8 bases. The CDR3 has 14 residues. Germline CDR1 reads DFQATT; CDR2 reads SNEGSKA (reference sequence).